The 3 T cell receptor beta chains given below trace back to one sample, sequenced in a study of blood T cells in healthy people across ages. The second PCR ran roughly 6 to 11 cycles with a sample-barcoded 5' primer and J-beta primers. Each CDR3 protein is one row after TCRdb ran MiXCR on the 5' RACE reads. This sample has 1,500,000 or so distinct CDR3 sequences, with roughly 60% found just once. The sequenced sample was blood. The receptor set was obtained from a man aged 18 to 29 in good health.

This clonotype was seen a handful of times. V gene TRBV20-1 combines with J gene TRBJ2-3, with 7 bases aligning to TRBD2. This CDR3 contains 13 residues. V trimming: 3 bases; J trimming: 10 bases; junction bases outside the gene matches: 10. The V gene's germline CDR1 is DFQATT and CDR2 SNEGSKA (reference sequence). CDR3 loop: CSARGLAEEAQYF. The CDR3 DNA reads as TGCAGTGCTAGGGGGCTAGCGGAAGAGGCGCAGTATTTT.

The genes are TRBV5-1 and TRBJ2-7; D gene ambiguous. CDR3 length: 13 residues. The germline gives CDR1 SGHRS, CDR2 YFSETQ. The V and J ends lost 2 bases and 2 bases respectively, with 8 bases between them. The CDR3 loop is CASSFSYTYEQYF. In DNA form, the CDR3 reads TGCGCCAGCAGCTTTAGTTACACCTACGAGCAGTACTTC.

This clonotype was seen a handful of times. The rearrangement uses TRBV29-1 and TRBJ2-3; D is unclear. The CDR3 length is 12 residues. CDR1 is SQVTM and CDR2 is ANQGSEA in the germline V gene. The germline V and J ends were trimmed by 8 bases and 6 bases, with 15 bases remaining between them. CDR3 in amino acids: CSTKESSDTQYF. Written as DNA, the CDR3 is TGCAGCACCAAAGAGAGTTCTGATACGCAGTATTTT.